This passage covers 30 T cell receptor beta chains from one sample sequenced in a study of radiotherapy plus CTLA-4 blockade in lung cancer. Assay used: immunoSEQ multiplex PCR; TCRdb lists only in-frame clones, some missing. Of 90,000 to 95,000 clones in the sample, 80% to 90% were seen once. Sequences were derived from peripheral blood, sampled from a patient treated with radiotherapy plus ipilimumab. The receptors come from a human donor with non-small cell lung cancer who had stable disease on radiotherapy plus ipilimumab.

The gene calls are TRBV5-1 and TRBJ1-6; D gene ambiguous. The CDR3 has 16 residues. V lost 0 bases and J lost 7, with 14 bases in between. Germline V CDR1 and CDR2: SGHRS, YFSETQ. As DNA, the CDR3 is TGCGCCAGCAGCTTGGCCGGCCGATCGAAAAATTCACCCCTCCACTTT. Residues: CASSLAGRSKNSPLHF.

The rearrangement uses TRBV7-3 and TRBJ2-6; D call uncertain. Germline V CDR1 and CDR2: SGHTA, FQGTGA. Trimming took off 5 bases at V and 4 bases at J, with 15 bases between the two ends. The CDR3 covers 16 residues. CDR3 residues: CASSLTLPSGANVLTF. CDR3 sequence (DNA): TGTGCCAGCAGCCTCACACTTCCATCAGGGGCCAACGTCCTGACTTTC.

This clone occurred once. The chain joins TRBV7-3 to TRBJ2-2; the match to TRBD1 covers 8 bases. The CDR3 contains 14 residues. CDR1 and CDR2 from the germline V gene are SGHTA and FQGTGA. V lost 2 bases to trimming and J lost 7 bases; unmatched junction nucleotides: 3. As DNA, the CDR3 is TGTGCCAGCAGCTTACAGGGGGCTAACGGGGAGCTGTTTTTT. Amino acid sequence: CASSLQGANGELFF.

V is TRBV7-2 and J is TRBJ1-1, with 7 positions matching TRBD1. The germline V gene encodes CDR1 SGHTA and CDR2 FQGNSA. J lost 4 bases, V lost 1 base, and 6 bases had no gene match. There are 15 residues in the CDR3. The CDR3 reads CASSLVGTEGTEAFF. As DNA, the CDR3 is TGTGCCAGCAGCTTAGTGGGGACAGAGGGCACTGAAGCTTTCTTT. Full variable domain (remainder filled in from reference TRBV7-2 and TRBJ1-1): GAGVSQSPSNKVTEKGKDVELRCDPISGHTALYWYRQSLGQGLEFLIYFQGNSAPDKSGLPSDRFSAERTGGSVSTLTIQRTQQEDSAVYLCASSLVGTEGTEAFFGQGTRLTVV.

This clone has only one observation. V and J are TRBV7-9 and TRBJ2-3; possible D gene TRBD2, 7 bases. The CDR3 runs to 14 residues. Trimming removed 5 bases at V and 4 bases at J, with 13 bases between. Per germline, CDR1 SEHNR and CDR2 FQNEAQ (reference sequence). CDR3 sequence: CASSRGAGADTQYF. CDR3 DNA sequence: TGTGCCAGCAGCCGGGGGGCGGGTGCAGATACGCAGTATTTT.

V and J are TRBV2 and TRBJ1-3, with D uncertain. This CDR3 comprises 14 residues. Germline V lookup: CDR1 SNHLY, CDR2 FYNNEI. V was shortened by 6 bases and J by 0 bases, with 9 bases between the two germline ends. The CDR3 is CASRVPSSGNTIYF. CDR3 sequence (DNA): TGTGCCAGCAGAGTACCTAGCTCTGGAAACACCATATATTTT.

The chain joins TRBV28 to TRBJ2-5; D ambiguous. V lost 1 base and J lost 1, with 10 bases in between. Germline V gives CDR1 MDHEN, CDR2 SYDVKM. CDR3 length: 15 residues. CDR3 in DNA: TGTGCCAGCAGTTTATCGGCGAGTCGCCAAGAGACCCAGTACTTC. Protein sequence: CASSLSASRQETQYF.

The gene calls are TRBV7-3 and TRBJ1-2; D not resolved. The CDR3 contains 13 residues. V gave up 5 bases and J gave up 8 bases, with 15 bases separating them. Germline-derived CDR1 and CDR2 are SGHTA and FQGTGA. Here the CDR3 reads CASSPQPGRGYTF. The CDR3 DNA is TGTGCCAGCAGCCCGCAACCCGGGAGAGGCTACACCTTC.

This chain joins TRBV5-1 and TRBJ1-1; D is undetermined. V dropped 0 bases and J dropped 0 bases, with 9 bases sitting between them. The CDR3 runs to 15 residues. Per the germline V gene, CDR1 is SGHRS and CDR2 is YFSETQ. DNA of the CDR3: TGCGCCAGCAGCTTGGCCCCCGACGTGAACACTGAAGCTTTCTTT. It translates to CASSLAPDVNTEAFF.

The chain recombines TRBV25-1 with TRBJ2-2; D is unclear. With 4 bases removed from V and 7 bases from J, the gap between germline ends came to 13 bases. Germline-derived CDR1 and CDR2 are MGHDK and SYGVNS. The CDR3 is made up of 14 amino acids. The CDR3 DNA reads TGTGCCAGCAGTGGACTCCCTTGGGGCGGGGAGCTGTTTTTT. This encodes CASSGLPWGGELFF.

This chain uses TRBV7-8 with TRBJ1-6; 8 nucleotides agree with TRBD1. Trimming took 4 bases from V and 5 from J; bases not matched to a gene: 4. The CDR3 has 15 residues. CDR1 SGHVS and CDR2 FQNEAQ come from the germline V gene. CDR3 sequence reads: CASSSTGANNSPLHF. The DNA for the CDR3 is TGTGCCAGCAGCTCGACAGGGGCTAATAATTCACCCCTCCACTTT.

The V and J genes are TRBV28 and TRBJ2-1; 9 positions agree with TRBD1. V shed 3 bases and J 9 bases; nucleotides not matched to a gene: 6. This CDR3 has 14 residues. Germline values: CDR1 MDHEN, CDR2 SYDVKM. The CDR3 bases are TGTGCCAGCAGTTTCGGGACAGGGTCGGCTGAGCAGTTCTTC. The encoded protein is CASSFGTGSAEQFF.

The genes are TRBV18 and TRBJ1-2; no reliable D call. Looked up from germline, CDR1 is KGHSH and CDR2 is LQKENI. This CDR3 is 12 amino acids long. The ends were cut back, 3 bases at V and 8 bases at J, with 10 bases in the middle. The CDR3: CASSPDGLGYTF. The CDR3 DNA follows: TGTGCCAGCTCACCGGATGGACTGGGCTACACCTTC. Filled out from reference TRBV18 and TRBJ1-2, the complete variable domain reads NAGVMQNPRHLVRRRGQEARLRCSPMKGHSHVYWYRQLPEEGLKFMVYLQKENIIDESGMPKERFSAEFPKEGPSILRIQQVVRGDSAAYFCASSPDGLGYTFGSGTRLTVV.

This clone was seen a single time. The chain recombines TRBV20-1 with TRBJ2-7; the D is unclear. Trimming shortened V by 6 bases and J by 1 base, and 4 bases separated the two germline ends. The length of the CDR3 is 10 residues. Germline CDR1 is DFQATT and CDR2 is SNEGSKA (reference sequence). The CDR3 region is CSAVSYEQYF. CDR3 nucleotide sequence: TGCAGTGCCGTGTCCTACGAGCAGTACTTC.

V and J are TRBV29-1 and TRBJ2-1, with 7 bases identical to TRBD1. V trimming: 0 bases; J trimming: 4 bases; junction bases outside the gene matches: 6. CDR1 SQVTM and CDR2 ANQGSEA come from the germline V gene. This CDR3 has 15 amino acids. CDR3 loop: CSVEERGRRYNEQFF. The CDR3 DNA is TGCAGCGTTGAAGAAAGGGGGCGGAGATACAATGAGCAGTTCTTC.

The V call is TRBV5-1, the J call TRBJ2-7; 7 positions match TRBD2. This CDR3 has 15 residues. V was clipped by 5 bases and J by 4 bases; unmatched bases: 12. Germline CDR1 is SGHRS and CDR2 is YFSETQ. CDR3 in amino acids: CASRLGLADFYEQYF. CDR3 in DNA: TGCGCCAGCAGACTGGGGCTAGCGGACTTTTACGAGCAGTACTTC.

J is TRBJ1-2 and V is TRBV9, with D possibly TRBD1 on 6 matching bases. The V end lost 4 bases, the J end lost 2 bases, and 9 bases lay between the germline ends. This CDR3 contains 13 residues. CDR1 and CDR2 (germline): SGDLS, YYNGEE. CDR3 sequence (DNA): TGTGCCAGCAGCACCCAGGGGAACTATGGCTACACCTTC. Protein product: CASSTQGNYGYTF.

The chain couples TRBV9 to TRBJ2-7; 12 nucleotides line up with TRBD2. The CDR3 length is 16 residues. The germline CDR1 and CDR2 sequences are SGDLS and YYNGEE. After removal of 3 bases from V and 3 bases from J, the junction contained 7 bases not matched to a gene. The CDR3 coding sequence is TGTGCCAGCAGCGATACTAGCGGGAGGAAGTACTACGAGCAGTACTTC. Residues: CASSDTSGRKYYEQYF. Drawing the rest from reference TRBV9 and TRBJ2-7, the complete variable domain is DSGVTQTPKHLITATGQRVTLRCSPRSGDLSVYWYQQSLDQGLQFLIQYYNGEERAKGNILERFSAQQFPDLHSELNLSSLELGDSALYFCASSDTSGRKYYEQYFGPGTRLTVT.

This rearrangement joins TRBV2 to TRBJ1-6, with D perhaps matching TRBD1 (5 bases). Germline lookup yields CDR1 SNHLY and CDR2 FYNNEI. With 1 base removed from V and 9 bases from J, the gap between germline ends came to 13 bases. The CDR3 totals 15 residues. The CDR3: CASSEGRGKGSPLHF. CDR3 nucleotides: TGTGCCAGCAGTGAAGGCCGGGGGAAAGGTTCACCCCTCCACTTT.

This chain links TRBV4-1 with TRBJ2-2; 8 positions agree with TRBD2. The CDR3 totals 15 residues. The V and J ends lost 4 bases and 4 bases, in that order; junction bases with no gene match: 5. The germline V gene encodes CDR1 MGHRA and CDR2 YSYEKL. CDR3 amino acids: CASSPGTSVTGELFF. CDR3 sequence (DNA): TGCGCCAGCAGCCCCGGGACTAGTGTCACCGGGGAGCTGTTTTTT.

V usage is TRBV5-1 and J usage is TRBJ2-5; 8 bases are shared with TRBD2. The CDR3 is 14 amino acids. Losses at the gene ends were 5 bases for V and 3 bases for J; bases not matched to a gene: 6. From germline, CDR1 is SGHRS and CDR2 YFSETQ. CDR3 nucleotides: TGCGCCAGCAGAAGCGGGGGATCTGAAGAGACCCAGTACTTC. This translates into CASRSGGSEETQYF.

The chain uses TRBV30 and TRBJ1-1; D is possibly TRBD1 (5 bases). Germline V gene lookup returns CDR1 GTSNPN and CDR2 SVGIG (reference sequence). V was shortened by 5 bases and J by 4 bases, with 14 bases between the two germline ends. CDR3 size: 13 residues. CDR3 bases: TGTGCCTGGGGCCGGGGCGCGGGCACTGAAGCTTTCTTT. Encoded protein: CAWGRGAGTEAFF.

The chain recombines TRBV11-3 with TRBJ1-6, with no clear D. V gave up 5 bases and J gave up 8 bases, with 10 bases separating them. CDR3 length: 13 residues. CDR1 is SGHNT and CDR2 is YENEEA in the germline V gene. This CDR3 reads CASSPDQDSPLHF. The DNA for the CDR3 is TGTGCCAGCAGCCCCGACCAGGATTCACCCCTCCACTTT.

The rearrangement links TRBV28 to TRBJ1-2; unclear D gene. The CDR3 sequence is 13 residues long. Germline values: CDR1 MDHEN, CDR2 SYDVKM. V lost 3 bases and J lost 8, with 13 bases in between. As DNA, the CDR3 is TGTGCCAGCAGTTTGTTGGGATTGGGCGGCTACACCTTC. Its translation is CASSLLGLGGYTF.

The V call is TRBV10-2, the J call TRBJ2-3, with 7 bases identical to TRBD2. The V gene end was trimmed by 1 base and the J gene end by 3 bases; junction bases not matched to a gene: 4. This CDR3 is 15 amino acids long. CDR1 and CDR2 from the germline V gene are WSHSY and SAAADI. The CDR3 DNA reads as TGCGCCAGCAGTGAGTGGGGCGGGAGTACAGATACGCAGTATTTT. Residues: CASSEWGGSTDTQYF.

This clone has just a few counts. This chain links TRBV5-1 with TRBJ1-1; 7 nucleotides agree with TRBD1. CDR1 is SGHRS and CDR2 is YFSETQ in the germline V gene. V trimming: 4 bases; J trimming: 4 bases; junction bases outside the gene matches: 7. This CDR3 has 14 residues. The DNA for the CDR3 is TGCGCCAGCAGCCCACCGACAGGGCTCACTGAAGCTTTCTTT. Amino acid sequence: CASSPPTGLTEAFF.

The chain links TRBV7-3 to TRBJ2-7, with D tentatively TRBD2 (5 bases). The germline gives CDR1 SGHTA, CDR2 FQGTGA. The CDR3 totals 13 residues. Trimming removed 0 bases from V and 3 bases from J, with 6 bases in between. CDR3 in DNA: TGTGCCAGCAGCTTAACCCGGGGCTACGAGCAGTACTTC. It specifies CASSLTRGYEQYF.

The rearrangement links TRBV9 to TRBJ1-1; D ambiguous. Trimming took 5 bases from V and 7 from J, leaving 15 bases between them. CDR3 length: 13 residues. In germline, CDR1 is SGDLS, CDR2 YYNGEE. CDR3 in amino acids: CASSVPGRSEAFF. The DNA for the CDR3 is TGTGCCAGCAGTGTCCCGGGAAGGAGTGAAGCTTTCTTT.

V is TRBV18 and J is TRBJ1-5, with 11 bases that match TRBD1. Germline CDR1 and CDR2: KGHSH and LQKENI. The CDR3 loop spans 18 amino acids. The V and J ends lost 1 base and 2 bases, in that order; junction bases with no gene match: 7. The CDR3 loop reads CASSPLGTGGSGNQPQHF. The CDR3 DNA reads as TGTGCCAGCTCACCACTAGGGACAGGGGGTTCGGGCAATCAGCCCCAGCATTTT.

The chain couples TRBV18 to TRBJ2-2, with 8 bases aligning to TRBD1. Germline values: CDR1 KGHSH, CDR2 LQKENI. This CDR3 has 15 residues. V was clipped by 2 bases and J by 3 bases; unmatched bases: 2. CDR3 bases: TGTGCCAGCTCACCAGGACAGGGCCACACCGGGGAGCTGTTTTTT. Encoded protein: CASSPGQGHTGELFF.